The rows below give T cell receptor beta chains drawn from one sample of a study of Graves' ophthalmopathy and Graves' hyperthyroidism. From the multiplex PCR reads, TCRdb called clonotypes with MiXCR, one entry per CDR3 protein. Altogether roughly 700,000 distinct CDR3 sequences are present, 40% being singletons, with the ten largest covering 40% to 55%. Input material: peripheral blood. The receptors originated from an adult man with Graves' ophthalmopathy. CDR3s include the opening cysteine and the closing phenylalanine or tryptophan. The D gene is left open where the match is weak. Clone size is given for some rows only: seen once, a few or many times, or a class if the clone is expanded.

D,V,J,size,CDR3,DNA
TRBD1,TRBV2,TRBJ2-7,-,CARDRGRNEQYF,TGTGCCAGGGACAGGGGGCGGAACGAGCAGTACTTC
TRBD1,TRBV12-3/TRBV12-4,TRBJ1-6,-,CASSYGRGRRSPLHF,TGTGCCAGCAGTTACGGGAGGGGGCGCCGGTCACCCCTCCACTTT
TRBD1,TRBV24-1,TRBJ1-5,few,CASSQGTVLANQPQHF,TGTGCCAGCAGCCAAGGGACAGTACTAGCCAATCAGCCCCAGCATTTT
-,TRBV6-2/TRBV6-3,TRBJ1-2,few,CASGQRRNGYTF,TGTGCCAGCGGCCAAAGACGAAATGGCTACACCTTC
-,TRBV5-6,TRBJ1-1,few,CASSQVLQTPEAFF,TGTGCCAGCAGCCAAGTTTTACAGACGCCAGAAGCTTTCTTT
TRBD2,TRBV6-5,TRBJ2-5,-,CASSYSNLAEETQYF,TGTGCCAGCAGTTACTCGAACCTAGCGGAAGAGACCCAGTACTTC
TRBD2,TRBV7-9,TRBJ2-7,few,CASSQTLAGGIDEQYF,TGTGCCAGCAGCCAAACATTAGCGGGAGGTATCGACGAGCAGTACTTC
-,TRBV9,TRBJ2-7,-,CASSVGGIASAYEQYF,TGTGCCAGCAGCGTAGGAGGAATAGCGTCAGCCTACGAGCAGTACTTC
-,TRBV5-6,TRBJ2-7,-,CASSLVGGSEQYF,TGTGCCAGCAGCTTGGTCGGAGGGAGCGAGCAGTACTTC
TRBD2,TRBV7-9,TRBJ2-7,-,CASSLWTSGRALGEQYF,TGTGCCAGCAGCTTATGGACTAGCGGGAGGGCCTTGGGTGAGCAGTACTTC
-,TRBV12-3/TRBV12-4,TRBJ1-1,few,CASSKTGGGNTEAFF,TGTGCCAGCAGTAAGACAGGTGGGGGTAACACTGAAGCTTTCTTT
-,TRBV29-1,TRBJ1-2,-,CSVEVGGFGYTF,TGCAGCGTTGAAGTGGGGGGTTTTGGCTACACCTTC
TRBD1,TRBV19,TRBJ1-6,many,CASSTDRDNSPLHF,TGTGCCAGTAGTACGGACAGGGATAATTCACCCCTCCACTTT
-,TRBV10-3,TRBJ2-7,-,CASSHEETGYF,TGTGCCAGCAGTCACGAAGAGACAGGGTACTTC
-,TRBV7-8,TRBJ1-6,-,CASSLERGKGTPLHF,TGTGCCAGCAGCTTAGAACGGGGCAAGGGGACACCCCTCCACTTT
TRBD1,TRBV24-1,TRBJ1-5,few,CASSSSGTGAIQPQHF,TGTGCCAGCAGTTCCTCCGGGACAGGCGCGATTCAGCCCCAGCATTTT
-,TRBV29-1,TRBJ1-1,-,CSLTGTEAFF,TGCAGCTTGACGGGGACTGAAGCTTTCTTT
TRBD1,TRBV5-6,TRBJ1-2,few,CASSFVRTGGSGYTF,TGTGCCAGCAGCTTTGTGAGGACAGGGGGCTCGGGCTACACCTTC
TRBD1,TRBV7-9,TRBJ2-5,once,CASSLRNLRDRGSKETQYF,TGTGCCAGCAGCTTGCGGAACTTGCGTGACAGGGGAAGCAAAGAGACCCAGTACTTC
-,TRBV9,TRBJ1-5,many,CASSVGTGNQPQHF,TGTGCCAGCAGCGTAGGGACAGGCAATCAGCCCCAGCATTTT
-,TRBV25-1,TRBJ1-4,-,CASKDANNEKLFF,TGTGCCAGCAAGGACGCTAATAATGAAAAACTGTTTTTT
-,TRBV5-4,TRBJ1-1,-,CASSAPTGGSNTEAFF,TGTGCCAGCAGCGCACCTACGGGGGGCTCTAACACTGAAGCTTTCTTT
TRBD1,TRBV24-1,TRBJ2-2,-,CASSFRQGRTGELFF,TGTGCCAGCAGTTTTCGACAGGGCCGAACCGGGGAGCTGTTTTTT
-,TRBV2,TRBJ2-7,-,CASSPVGREPEQYF,TGTGCCAGCAGCCCAGTGGGCAGGGAACCCGAGCAGTACTTC
TRBD2,TRBV10-1,TRBJ2-7,few,CASSAGTSGGTYEQYF,TGCGCCAGCAGTGCGGGGACTAGCGGGGGGACCTACGAGCAGTACTTC
-,TRBV6-6,TRBJ2-7,-,CASSYSTYEQYF,TGTGCCAGCAGTTACTCGACCTACGAGCAGTACTTC